Each of the 3 T cell receptor beta chains below was sequenced from the same sample in a study of CD8 T cells in Susac syndrome. About 0.45 to 1 ug RNA was reverse transcribed with random hexamers. Each CDR3 protein is one row after TCRdb ran MiXCR on the immunoSEQ multiplex PCR reads. The sample carries about 400,000 distinct CDR3 sequences, approximately 85% recorded once. Sequenced input: CD8+ T cells from PBMCs. Source of these receptors: a human donor with multiple sclerosis.

This clonotype showed up just a few times. The chain recombines TRBV6-2 or TRBV6-3 with TRBJ2-7, with D hard to call. Trimming removed 0 bases at V and 4 bases at J, with 10 bases between. Germline-derived CDR1 and CDR2 are MNHEY and SVGEGT. The CDR3 is 14 residues long. This chain's CDR3 is CASSYSTENYEQYF. Written as DNA, the CDR3 is TGTGCCAGCAGTTACTCGACGGAAAATTACGAGCAGTACTTC.

The J gene is TRBJ2-5, the V gene TRBV28; TRBD1 matches at 9 bases. Germline CDR1 MDHEN, CDR2 SYDVKM. The V and J ends lost 7 bases and 3 bases, in that order; junction bases with no gene match: 6. CDR3 length: 14 residues. The CDR3 loop reads CASTWDRAEETQYF. The CDR3 region has the DNA TGTGCCAGCACCTGGGACAGGGCCGAAGAGACCCAGTACTTC.

This sequence joins TRBV7-9 and TRBJ2-7; 13 bases match TRBD2. The CDR3 runs 15 residues. Looked up from germline, CDR1 is SEHNR and CDR2 is FQNEAQ (reference sequence). V lost 4 bases and J lost 3; bases outside the gene matches: 3. CDR3 in amino acids: CASSSGLAGVYEQYF. CDR3 nucleotides: TGTGCCAGCAGCTCCGGACTAGCGGGGGTCTACGAGCAGTACTTC.